These 24 T cell receptor beta chains share one sample of origin, sequenced in a study of T cell repertoires in cytomegalovirus infection. MiXCR, applied by TCRdb to the reads, yields one record per CDR3 protein. The sample lists around 900,000 distinct CDR3 sequences, approximately 30% occurring once. These receptors' antigens are unknown. Here the sequenced sample was cultured CD8+ T cells from PBMCs, taken from culture after CMV antigen stimulation. The receptors stem from a human donor in good health (CMV status not recorded). Some clones in this sample may be carry-over from other donors' samples.

The chain joins TRBV7-9 to TRBJ1-3; no clear D. Germline V CDR1 and CDR2: SEHNR, FQNEAQ (reference sequence). V dropped 4 bases and J dropped 0 bases, with 19 bases sitting between them. This CDR3 spans 18 amino acids. The CDR3: CASSSQAPIGNSGNTIYF. In nucleotides, the CDR3 is TGTGCCAGCAGCTCCCAAGCCCCGATAGGGAACTCTGGAAACACCATATATTTT.

This clonotype was seen only a few times. The chain recombines TRBV4-3 with TRBJ2-1; 13 nucleotides align to TRBD2. J lost 9 bases, V lost 2 bases, and 4 bases had no gene match. The V gene's germline CDR1 is LGHNA and CDR2 YSLEER. The CDR3 has 15 residues. Here the CDR3 reads CASSQTSGGASEQFF. CDR3 sequence (DNA): TGCGCCAGCAGCCAAACTAGCGGGGGGGCCAGTGAGCAGTTCTTC.

This clonotype was seen repeatedly, ten times or more. The chain has TRBV6-1 and TRBJ2-2, with D uncertain. Germline V gene sequence: CDR1 MNHNS, CDR2 SASEGT. The CDR3 has 13 amino acids. V gave up 7 bases and J gave up 1 base, with 7 bases separating them. The CDR3 DNA follows: TGTGCCAGCATCTCTGAGAACACCGGGGAGCTGTTTTTT. This encodes CASISENTGELFF.

At least ten counts were recorded for this clonotype. This chain connects TRBV6-2 or TRBV6-3 to TRBJ2-2; D remains unclear. V was shortened by 1 base and J by 1 base, with 7 bases between the two germline ends. CDR3 length: 15 amino acids. CDR1 and CDR2 (germline): MNHEY, SVGEGT. In DNA form, the CDR3 reads TGTGCCAGCAGTTACTTCCTAGTGAACACCGGGGAGCTGTTTTTT. Protein sequence: CASSYFLVNTGELFF.

This clonotype was found a few times. The chain combines TRBV4-3 with TRBJ1-5; D might be TRBD1 (6 bases). Germline V gene sequence: CDR1 LGHNA, CDR2 YSLEER. This CDR3 is built from 16 residues. V gave up 3 bases and J gave up 7 bases, with 19 bases separating them. The CDR3 bases are TGCGCCAGCAGCCAGTCCAGGACAACCAGGGGCCAGCCCCAGCATTTT. It yields the protein CASSQSRTTRGQPQHF.

This clonotype was detected only a few times. The J gene is TRBJ2-7, the V gene TRBV6-2 or TRBV6-3; possible D gene TRBD2, 5 bases. V lost 8 bases and J 9 bases, leaving 14 bases between the germline ends. CDR3 size: 11 residues. Germline V gene lookup returns CDR1 MNHEY and CDR2 SVGEGT. The CDR3 nucleotides read TGTGCCAGCGGATCCGGGGAGTGGCAGTACGTC. As protein: CASGSGEWQYV.

This rearrangement joins TRBV19 to TRBJ2-5; no clear D. The CDR3 sequence is 12 residues long. The germline V gene encodes CDR1 LNHDA and CDR2 SQIVND (reference sequence). The ends were cut back, 5 bases at V and 9 bases at J, with 13 bases in the middle. CDR3 nucleotides: TGTGCCAGTAGTCCTAATGGGGTAGCCCAGTACTTC. It codes for CASSPNGVAQYF.

This clonotype has at least ten counts. The V gene is TRBV7-8, the J gene TRBJ2-3; TRBD1 matches at 8 bases. The V gene end was trimmed by 5 bases and the J gene end by 7 bases; junction bases not matched to a gene: 5. This CDR3 is built from 13 residues. Germline V gene lookup returns CDR1 SGHVS and CDR2 FQNEAQ. The CDR3 loop reads CASSQGTGNTQYF. CDR3 nucleotide sequence: TGTGCCAGCAGCCAAGGGACAGGAAATACGCAGTATTTT.

The V call is TRBV29-1, the J call TRBJ1-2; D is uncertain. In germline, CDR1 is SQVTM, CDR2 ANQGSEA. This CDR3 is built from 15 residues. V was cut by 6 bases and J by 2 bases, with 19 bases left in between. CDR3: CSVEDGQPNNYGYTF. The CDR3 DNA sequence: TGCAGCGTGGAGGATGGGCAGCCTAACAACTATGGCTACACCTTC.

This chain joins TRBV5-1 and TRBJ1-1; D gene ambiguous. The CDR3 spans 14 residues. V lost 0 bases and J lost 4, with 10 bases in between. Germline loops: CDR1 SGHRS, CDR2 YFSETQ. The CDR3 DNA sequence: TGCGCCAGCAGCTTGGGAGGGAGGAGCACTGAAGCTTTCTTT. Translating it yields CASSLGGRSTEAFF.

The V call is TRBV7-9, the J call TRBJ1-6, with D uncertain. Trimming cost V 3 bases and J 4 bases, with 10 bases left between them. The CDR3 covers 15 residues. The germline gives CDR1 SEHNR, CDR2 FQNEAQ (reference sequence). Written as DNA, the CDR3 is TGTGCCAGCAGCTTTGGCAGGCAATATAATTCACCCCTCCACTTT. Amino acid sequence: CASSFGRQYNSPLHF.

This clonotype has a handful of counts. V is TRBV7-6 and J is TRBJ1-1, with D possibly TRBD1 on 5 matching bases. CDR1 and CDR2 from the germline V gene are SGHVS and FNYEAQ. This CDR3 is 15 amino acids long. V gave up 1 base and J gave up 1 base, with 10 bases separating them. The CDR3 region is CASSLGGRENTEAFF. The DNA of the CDR3 is TGTGCCAGCAGCTTAGGGGGCAGGGAGAACACTGAAGCTTTCTTT.

Of note for this clonotype: The germline gene is not matched at one end of the junction; a read error may be the cause. The chain couples TRBV7-6 to TRBJ2-2; 7 bases align to TRBD1. CDR3 length: 18 residues. Germline V gene sequence: CDR1 SGHVS, CDR2 FNYEAQ. This chain's CDR3 is CVSSSVGGRRPLPGELFF. The CDR3, as DNA: TGTGTCAGCAGCTCCGTAGGGGGCAGGCGCCCCCTCCCCGGGGAGCTGTTTTTT.

This clonotype was found many times. The chain carries TRBV7-8 and TRBJ2-5; a weak D match, TRBD1 (6 bases). The CDR3 length is 16 residues. Germline loops: CDR1 SGHVS, CDR2 FQNEAQ. V gave up 4 bases and J gave up 2 bases, with 17 bases separating them. CDR3 loop: CASSSTGLFGQETQYF. The CDR3 DNA reads TGTGCCAGCAGCTCGACAGGATTGTTCGGGCAAGAGACCCAGTACTTC.

V is TRBV29-1 and J is TRBJ2-1; TRBD2 matches at 13 bases. The V segment lost 1 base and the J segment 7 bases; nucleotides outside the gene matches: 7. This CDR3 contains 16 residues. Germline V gives CDR1 SQVTM, CDR2 ANQGSEA. The CDR3 sequence is CSVEVTSGGAGNEQFF. CDR3 in DNA: TGCAGCGTTGAAGTTACTAGCGGGGGGGCAGGGAATGAGCAGTTCTTC.

This clonotype was seen repeatedly, ten times or more. The J gene is TRBJ2-1, the V gene TRBV7-9, with 10 nucleotides matching TRBD1. The CDR3 extends over 17 amino acids. Germline V gives CDR1 SEHNR, CDR2 FQNEAQ (reference sequence). The trim removed 5 bases at V and 3 bases at J, leaving 10 bases unmatched. CDR3 residues: CASSIRQGANYYNEQFF. The CDR3 coding sequence is TGTGCCAGCAGCATCCGACAGGGGGCTAACTACTACAATGAGCAGTTCTTC.

This clonotype was seen only a few times. The J gene is TRBJ2-1, the V gene TRBV7-9, with 10 nucleotides matching TRBD1. This CDR3 spans 15 amino acids. Per the germline V gene, CDR1 is SEHNR and CDR2 is FQNEAQ (reference sequence). Trimming took 4 bases from V and 7 from J; bases not matched to a gene: 7. This CDR3 reads CASSSPGTGVNEQFF. CDR3 bases: TGTGCCAGCAGCTCACCTGGGACAGGGGTAAATGAGCAGTTCTTC.

This clonotype was seen ten or more times. The V gene is TRBV12-3 or TRBV12-4, the J gene TRBJ2-5; D remains ambiguous. The CDR3 runs 14 residues. The V end was cut by 0 bases, the J end by 1 base, with 6 bases between. The CDR3 protein is CASSLATSQETQYF. CDR3 nucleotide sequence: TGTGCCAGCAGTTTAGCGACGAGCCAAGAGACCCAGTACTTC.

This clonotype was seen ten or more times. The V and J genes are TRBV7-9 and TRBJ2-5, with a possible D match to TRBD1 (6 bases). The germline V gene has CDR1 SEHNR and CDR2 FQNEAQ (reference sequence). V lost 1 base to trimming and J lost 5 bases, with 11 bases between them. The CDR3 covers 14 residues. The CDR3 reads CASSLEGVGETQYF. CDR3 DNA sequence: TGTGCCAGCAGCTTAGAGGGGGTGGGGGAGACCCAGTACTTC.

Many counts were recorded for this clonotype. This chain joins TRBV7-2 and TRBJ1-1; D gene uncertain. The germline V gene encodes CDR1 SGHTA and CDR2 FQGNSA. This CDR3 region has 15 residues. Trimming shortened V by 9 bases and J by 1 base, and 18 bases separated the two germline ends. CDR3 in amino acids: CASTFEGLGNTEAFF. DNA for the CDR3: TGTGCCAGTACTTTCGAGGGCCTGGGGAACACTGAAGCTTTCTTT.

DNA for the CDR3: TGTGCCAGCACCTCCTGGGCAGAATATTTTCAAGAGACCCAGTACTTC. Protein: CASTSWAEYFQETQYF. V is TRBV5-8 and J is TRBJ2-5; D gene unclear. The V and J ends lost 6 bases and 2 bases respectively, with 20 bases between them. The CDR3 runs to 16 residues. The germline CDR1 and CDR2 sequences are SGHTS and YDEGEE.

This clonotype occurred many times. The gene calls are TRBV11-3 and TRBJ2-1; the D is unclear. The germline V gene has CDR1 SGHNT and CDR2 YENEEA. The CDR3 is 15 amino acids. V lost 0 bases and J 8 bases, leaving 14 bases between the germline ends. This CDR3 is CASSLDPGKAHEQFF. The CDR3 nucleotides are TGTGCCAGCAGCTTAGATCCCGGAAAAGCCCATGAGCAGTTCTTC.

CDR3 sequence reads: CASSIVDIPGETQYF. In DNA, the CDR3 is TGTGCCAGTAGTATAGTGGACATCCCGGGAGAGACCCAGTACTTC. The chain recombines TRBV19 with TRBJ2-5; tentatively, D is TRBD1 (5 bases). Trimming pared 1 base from V and 4 bases from J, leaving 13 bases between. This CDR3 is built from 15 residues. Germline loops: CDR1 LNHDA, CDR2 SQIVND (reference sequence). Based on the CDR3 plus reference TRBV19 and TRBJ2-5, the full variable domain is DGGITQSPKYLFRKEGQNVTLSCEQNLNHDAMYWYRQDPGQGLRLIYYSQIVNDFQKGDIAEGYSVSREKKESFPLTVTSAQKNPTAFYLCASSIVDIPGETQYFGPGTRLLVL.

The chain carries TRBV28 and TRBJ2-7; TRBD1 is a possible D gene (6 bases). Trimming removed 3 bases from V and 2 bases from J, with 14 bases in between. Germline V gene lookup returns CDR1 MDHEN and CDR2 SYDVKM. This CDR3 has 15 residues. The CDR3 nucleotides read TGTGCCAGCAGTTTGCAGGGGCGTCTTCCCTACGAGCAGTACGTC. It codes for CASSLQGRLPYEQYV.